Listed below are T cell receptor beta chains from one sample, sequenced in a study of blood T cell repertoires in COVID-19. Clones were sequenced by immunoSEQ multiplex PCR, and TCRdb holds only the in-frame ones, with some missing. Seen here are about half a million clones, 80% to 90% observed once, and the top ten hold under 4%. The source material was peripheral blood. These receptors came from a human donor in a cohort sampled during active COVID-19. CDR3s include the opening cysteine and the closing phenylalanine or tryptophan. Fields, in order: clone size, V gene, J gene, D gene, CDR3 DNA, CDR3 protein. The D gene is left open where the match is weak. Clone size is given for some rows only: seen once, a few or many times, or a class if the clone is expanded.

-	TRBV11-3	TRBJ2-1	TRBD2	TGTGCCAGCAGCTTACTCTACGATACTAGCGGGAGAAGGAATGAGCAGTTCTTC	CASSLLYDTSGRRNEQFF
-	TRBV15	TRBJ2-1	-	TGTGCCACCAGCAGAGAGGAGCTAGCGCTCTCCTACAATGAGCAGTTCTTC	CATSREELALSYNEQFF
-	TRBV7-8	TRBJ2-7	TRBD2	TGTGCCAGCAGCTTAAGCCCTAGCGGGGACTACGAGCAGTACTTC	CASSLSPSGDYEQYF
-	TRBV5-8	TRBJ1-2	TRBD1	TGTGCCAGCAGCCTTGAGGGACAGACCTATGGCTACACCTTC	CASSLEGQTYGYTF
-	TRBV6-5	TRBJ1-4	-	TGTGCCAGCAACCCGAGGGACAAAGGTGAAAAACTGTTTTTT	CASNPRDKGEKLFF
-	TRBV27	TRBJ1-5	TRBD1	TGTGCCAGCAGTGGAGAGGACAGGGGGCTAAGACAGCCCCAGCATTTT	CASSGEDRGLRQPQHF
-	TRBV4-3	TRBJ2-5	-	TGCGCCAGCAGCCAAGATTTGACTACACAAGAGACCCAGTACTTC	CASSQDLTTQETQYF
-	TRBV6-6	TRBJ1-4	TRBD1	TGTGCCAGCAGTTACTCGGACAGGGTCGGTGAAAAACTGTTTTTT	CASSYSDRVGEKLFF
-	TRBV18	TRBJ2-5	TRBD1	TGTGCCAGCTCACCGTCGACAGGGGATTGGGAGACCCAGTACTTC	CASSPSTGDWETQYF
-	TRBV12-3/TRBV12-4	TRBJ1-5	-	TGTGCCAGCTCACAGGCCATGAATCAGCCCCAGCATTTT	CASSQAMNQPQHF
-	TRBV4-1	TRBJ1-4	-	TGCGCCAGCAGCCAAGGGGAGAGGGAGGGAAAACTGTTTTTT	CASSQGEREGKLFF
-	TRBV27	TRBJ2-1	TRBD2	TGTGCCAGCAGTGTACAGGGACTAGCGGGATTATATTCCTACAATGAGCAGTTCTTC	CASSVQGLAGLYSYNEQFF
-	TRBV30	TRBJ2-7	-	TGTGCCTGGAGTAATACCCCGGACAGCTCGTCCTACGAGCAGTACTTC	CAWSNTPDSSSYEQYF
once	TRBV15	TRBJ2-3	-	TGTGCCACCAGCAGAGATAGTAGTAGCGGTACGAGAGATACGCAGTATTTT	CATSRDSSSGTRDTQYF
-	TRBV5-1	TRBJ2-1	TRBD1	TGCGCCAGCAGCTTAGGTGACAGGGGACCCTACAATGAGCAGTTCTTC	CASSLGDRGPYNEQFF
-	TRBV6-5	TRBJ1-5	TRBD1	TGTGCCAGCAGCGGAGACAGGGACCAGCCCCAGCATTTT	CASSGDRDQPQHF
once	TRBV30	TRBJ2-3	-	TGTGCCTGGAGTGTACGGGTCACAGATACGCAGTATTTT	CAWSVRVTDTQYF
-	TRBV10-3	TRBJ2-1	-	TGTGCCATCAGTGATGGGGGGAGCTCCTACAATGAGCAGTTCTTC	CAISDGGSSYNEQFF
-	TRBV9	TRBJ2-7	-	TGTGCCAGCAGCGTAACGGGAGACGGTCCCCACCTGGCCTACGAGCAGTACTTC	CASSVTGDGPHLAYEQYF